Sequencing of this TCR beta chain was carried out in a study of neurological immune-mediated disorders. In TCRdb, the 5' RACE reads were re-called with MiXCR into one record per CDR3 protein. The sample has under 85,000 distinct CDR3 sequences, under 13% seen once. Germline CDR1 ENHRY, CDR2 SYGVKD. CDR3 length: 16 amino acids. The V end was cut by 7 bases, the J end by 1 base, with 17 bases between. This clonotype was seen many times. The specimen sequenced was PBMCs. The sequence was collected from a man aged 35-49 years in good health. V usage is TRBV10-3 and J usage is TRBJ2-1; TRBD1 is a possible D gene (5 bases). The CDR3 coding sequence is TGTGCCATCACCAGGGATCCTACTCGATCCTACAATGAGCAGTTCTTC. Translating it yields CAITRDPTRSYNEQFF.